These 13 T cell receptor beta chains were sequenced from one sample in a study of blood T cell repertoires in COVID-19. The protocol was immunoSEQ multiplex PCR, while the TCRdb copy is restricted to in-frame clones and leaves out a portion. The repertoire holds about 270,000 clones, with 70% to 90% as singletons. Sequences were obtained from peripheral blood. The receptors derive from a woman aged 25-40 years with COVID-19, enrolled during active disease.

CDR3 DNA sequence: TGTGCCAGCAGTTGGACAGAGGGGAACACTGAAGCTTTCTTT. Protein product: CASSWTEGNTEAFF. The chain joins TRBV6-5 to TRBJ1-1, with a tentative D call TRBD1 (6 bases). CDR3 length: 14 residues. The V end was cut by 4 bases, the J end by 1 base, with 10 bases between. The germline V gene encodes CDR1 MNHEY and CDR2 SVGAGI.

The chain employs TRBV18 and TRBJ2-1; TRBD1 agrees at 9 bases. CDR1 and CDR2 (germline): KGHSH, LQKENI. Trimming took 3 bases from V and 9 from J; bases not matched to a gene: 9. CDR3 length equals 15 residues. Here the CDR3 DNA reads TGTGCCAGCTCACCCCTTCGGACAGGGGCCTCTGAGCAGTTCTTC. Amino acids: CASSPLRTGASEQFF. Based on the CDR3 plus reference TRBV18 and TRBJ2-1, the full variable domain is NAGVMQNPRHLVRRRGQEARLRCSPMKGHSHVYWYRQLPEEGLKFMVYLQKENIIDESGMPKERFSAEFPKEGPSILRIQQVVRGDSAAYFCASSPLRTGASEQFFGPGTRLTVL.

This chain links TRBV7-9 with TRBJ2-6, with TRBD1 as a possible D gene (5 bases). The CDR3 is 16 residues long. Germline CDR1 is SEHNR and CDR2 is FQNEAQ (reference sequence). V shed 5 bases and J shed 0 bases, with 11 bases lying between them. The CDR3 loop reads CASSPRGSSGANVLTF. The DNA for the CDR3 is TGTGCCAGCAGCCCTAGGGGAAGCTCTGGGGCCAACGTCCTGACTTTC.

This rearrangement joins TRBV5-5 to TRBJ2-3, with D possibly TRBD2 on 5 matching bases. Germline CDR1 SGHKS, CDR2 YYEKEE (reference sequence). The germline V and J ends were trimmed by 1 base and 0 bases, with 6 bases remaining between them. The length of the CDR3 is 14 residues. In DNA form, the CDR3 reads TGTGCCAGCAGCTTGTCGGGGAGCACAGATACGCAGTATTTT. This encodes CASSLSGSTDTQYF.

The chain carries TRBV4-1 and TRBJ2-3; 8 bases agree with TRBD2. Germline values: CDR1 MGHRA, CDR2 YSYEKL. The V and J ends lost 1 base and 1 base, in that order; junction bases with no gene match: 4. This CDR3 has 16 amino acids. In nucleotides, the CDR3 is TGCGCCAGCAGCCAAGTGGCCGGGGGGGGCACAGATACGCAGTATTTT. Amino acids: CASSQVAGGGTDTQYF.

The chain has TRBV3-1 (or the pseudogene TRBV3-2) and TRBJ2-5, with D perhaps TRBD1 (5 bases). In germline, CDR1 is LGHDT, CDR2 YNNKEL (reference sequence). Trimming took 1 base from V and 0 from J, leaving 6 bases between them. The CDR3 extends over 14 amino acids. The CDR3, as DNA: TGTGCCAGCAGCCAAGCAGGGTACCAAGAGACCCAGTACTTC. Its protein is CASSQAGYQETQYF.

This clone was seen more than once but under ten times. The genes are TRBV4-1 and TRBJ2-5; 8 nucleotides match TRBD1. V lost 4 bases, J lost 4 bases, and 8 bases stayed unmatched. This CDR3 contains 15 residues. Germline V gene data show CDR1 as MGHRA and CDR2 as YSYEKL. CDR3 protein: CASSRGSQGGETQYF. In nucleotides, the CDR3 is TGCGCCAGCAGCCGGGGCTCACAGGGGGGAGAGACCCAGTACTTC.

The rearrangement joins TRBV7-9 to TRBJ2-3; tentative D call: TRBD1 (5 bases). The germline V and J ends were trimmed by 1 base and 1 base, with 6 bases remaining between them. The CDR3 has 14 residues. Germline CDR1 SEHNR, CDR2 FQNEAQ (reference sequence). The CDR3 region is CASSLVGGTDTQYF. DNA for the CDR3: TGTGCCAGCAGCTTAGTAGGGGGCACAGATACGCAGTATTTT.

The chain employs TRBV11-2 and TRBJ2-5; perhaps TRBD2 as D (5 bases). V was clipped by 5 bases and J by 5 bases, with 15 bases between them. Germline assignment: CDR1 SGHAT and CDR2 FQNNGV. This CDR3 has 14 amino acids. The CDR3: CASSTTTPLETQYF. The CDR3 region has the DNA TGTGCCAGCAGCACGACTACCCCTTTGGAGACCCAGTACTTC. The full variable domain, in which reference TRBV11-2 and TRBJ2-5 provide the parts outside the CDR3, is EAGVAQSPRYKIIEKRQSVAFWCNPISGHATLYWYQQILGQGPKLLIQFQNNGVVDDSQLPKDRFSAERLKGVDSTLKIQPAKLEDSAVYLCASSTTTPLETQYFGPGTRLLVL.

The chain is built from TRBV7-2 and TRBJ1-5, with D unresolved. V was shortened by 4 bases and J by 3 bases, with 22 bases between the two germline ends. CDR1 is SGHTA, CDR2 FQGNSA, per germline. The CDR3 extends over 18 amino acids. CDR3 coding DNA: TGTGCCAGCAGCTGGGGAGACCTCCAGGACTCCCCCAATCAGCCCCAGCATTTT. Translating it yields CASSWGDLQDSPNQPQHF.

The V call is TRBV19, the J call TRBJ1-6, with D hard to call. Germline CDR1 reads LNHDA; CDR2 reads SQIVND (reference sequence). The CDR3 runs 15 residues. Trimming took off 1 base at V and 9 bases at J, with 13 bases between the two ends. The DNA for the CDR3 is TGTGCCAGTAGTATAGGTTATACTATGGGTTCACCCCTCCACTTT. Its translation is CASSIGYTMGSPLHF.

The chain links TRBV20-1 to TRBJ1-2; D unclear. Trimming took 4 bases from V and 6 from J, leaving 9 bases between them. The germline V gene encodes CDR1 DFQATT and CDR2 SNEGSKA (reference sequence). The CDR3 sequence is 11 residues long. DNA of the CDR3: TGCAGTGCTACCACTTCGGATGGCTACACCTTC. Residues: CSATTSDGYTF.

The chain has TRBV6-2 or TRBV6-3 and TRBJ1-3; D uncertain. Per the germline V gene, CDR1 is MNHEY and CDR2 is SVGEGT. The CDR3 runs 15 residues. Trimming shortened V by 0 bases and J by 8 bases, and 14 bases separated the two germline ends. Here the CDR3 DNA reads TGTGCCAGCAGTTACTCAGGACGTCGGCGGGACACCATATATTTT. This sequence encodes CASSYSGRRRDTIYF.